Following are 7 T cell receptor beta chains from one sample sequenced in a study of tumor-infiltrating lymphocytes in primary liver carcinoma. Reverse transcription of around 0.45 ug total RNA with a constant-region primer produced TCR beta cDNA. Three-round nested multiplex PCR performed with slightly modified ARM-PCR produced the TCR beta libraries. A C-beta reverse primer was combined with TRBV1-TRBV30 forward primers in the first two PCR rounds, and each round had about 10 cycles. TCRdb processed the multiplex PCR reads anew with MiXCR; each CDR3 protein has one entry. The top ten clones hold just over 55% of a sample with 50,000 to 70,000 distinct CDR3 sequences, around 64% of them seen once. Total RNA and DNA came together from about 21-30 mg of bulk tissue without cell sorting. The sequencing input was liver tumor tissue from sampling region 2. Subset indicated: tumor region T2, inferior pole. The receptors stem from a man aged 35-49 years with primary liver carcinoma and hepatitis B virus infection.

About this clonotype: A much larger clone sits a single nucleotide away, making a read error possible. The chain is built from TRBV6-2 or TRBV6-3 and TRBJ2-1; 13 nucleotides agree with TRBD2. Germline V gives CDR1 MNHEY, CDR2 SVGEGT. CDR3 size: 17 residues. The CDR3 sequence: CASSPRTSGSSYNDQFF. The CDR3 DNA is TGTGCCAGCAGCCCGCGGACTAGCGGGAGCTCCTACAATGACCAGTTCTTC.

On this clonotype itself: At one of its ends the junction is not consistent with the germline gene, which may arise from a read error. The CDR3 sequence: CASSPLSRTGEPFF. CDR3 bases: TGTGCCAGCAGCCCACTGAGTAGGACCGGGGAGCCGTTTTTT. V gene TRBV7-2 combines with J gene TRBJ2-2, with D maybe TRBD2 (5 bases). Germline V gives CDR1 SGHTA, CDR2 FQGNSA. This CDR3 is built from 14 residues.

In the case of this clonotype: An end of the junction does not agree with germline; a read error may underlie this. The chain links TRBV11-2 to TRBJ2-2; possibly TRBD2 for D (6 bases). Germline CDR1 SGHAT, CDR2 FQNNGV. The CDR3 loop spans 15 amino acids. The CDR3 region has the DNA TGTACCAGCATCACCGGAGGGAGGAACACCTGGGAGCTGTTTTTT. Its protein product is CTSITGGRNTWELFF. Full variable domain (rest looked up from reference TRBV11-2 and TRBJ2-2): EAGVAQSPRYKIIEKRQSVAFWCNPISGHATLYWYQQILGQGPKLLIQFQNNGVVDDSQLPKDRFSAERLKGVDSTLKIQPAKLEDSAVYLCTSITGGRNTWELFFGEGSRLTVL.

This clonotype came up once. No conserved phenylalanine or tryptophan ends this CDR3, so it is likely a read error. The chain combines TRBV6-2 or TRBV6-3 with TRBJ2-3; no firm D call. The germline gives CDR1 MNHEY, CDR2 SVGEGT. The CDR3 covers 13 residues. For the CDR3, the DNA is TGTGCCAGCGACTGGGGTAGCACAAATACGCAGTATCTT. This translates into CASDWGSTNTQYL.

About this clonotype itself: The junction does not match germline at one end; this may be a read error. The gene calls are TRBV6-2 or TRBV6-3 and TRBJ1-1; tentative D call: TRBD1 (5 bases). Germline V CDR1 and CDR2: MNHEY, SVGEGT. The CDR3 is 14 residues long. CDR3 amino acids: CASSQGTGNAKAFF. DNA for the CDR3: TGTGCCAGCAGCCAAGGGACGGGGAACGCTAAAGCTTTTTTT.

Concerning this clonotype itself: A read error may produce the germline difference seen at one junction end. This rearrangement joins TRBV5-5 to TRBJ2-7; D remains unclear. Per the germline V gene, CDR1 is SGHKS and CDR2 is YYEKEE (reference sequence). This CDR3 is built from 13 residues. The CDR3 DNA reads as TGTGCCAGCAGCTTTGTCATCACCTACAAGCAGTACTTC. Its translation: CASSFVITYKQYF. Based on the CDR3 plus reference TRBV5-5 and TRBJ2-7, the full variable domain is DAGVTQSPTHLIKTRGQQVTLRCSPISGHKSVSWYQQVLGQGPQFIFQYYEKEERGRGNFPDRFSARQFPNYSSELNVNALLLGDSALYLCASSFVITYKQYFGPGTRLTVT.

The genes are TRBV4-2 and TRBJ2-1; D gene uncertain. Trimming left V 2 bases short and J 8 bases short, with 10 bases between. This CDR3 comprises 13 residues. The V gene's germline CDR1 is LGHNA and CDR2 YNFKEQ. The CDR3 here is CASSQSPVDEQFF. The DNA of the CDR3 is TGTGCCAGCAGCCAATCCCCGGTGGATGAGCAGTTCTTC.